The 19 T cell receptor beta chains reported below all come from one sample, sequenced in a study of blood T cells in healthy people across ages. Then a second PCR, running about 7 to 11 cycles, was carried out with a sample-barcoded 5' primer and a J-beta primer mix. TCRdb used MiXCR to reprocess the 5' RACE reads, holding one entry per CDR3 protein. Here the sample spans 910,000 or so distinct CDR3 sequences, roughly 50% being singletons. The sequenced material came from blood. The source of these receptors is a woman between 55 and 75 years old in good health.

This sequence joins TRBV9 and TRBJ2-4; D unclear. The DNA end lines up better with TRBJ2-5; the J call may be wrong. The V gene's germline CDR1 is SGDLS and CDR2 YYNGEE. CDR3 length: 14 residues. CDR3 DNA: TGTGCCAGCAGCGTAAACAGAAACCAAGAGACCCAGTACTTC. Encoded protein: CASSVNRNQETQYF.

This chain connects TRBV28 to TRBJ2-3; the match to TRBD1 covers 7 bases. Germline V gene sequence: CDR1 MDHEN, CDR2 SYDVKM. This CDR3 region has 16 residues. Germline trimming cut 10 bases from V and 2 bases from J; bases unmatched to any gene: 15. The CDR3 reads CATWTGKTILTDTQYF. The CDR3, as DNA: TGTGCCACCTGGACAGGAAAAACGATCCTCACAGATACGCAGTATTTT.

V is TRBV20-1 and J is TRBJ2-5; the D is unclear. CDR3 size: 13 residues. Looked up from germline, CDR1 is DFQATT and CDR2 is SNEGSKA (reference sequence). The germline V and J ends were trimmed by 5 bases and 5 bases, with 15 bases remaining between them. The CDR3 reads CSAHAVGKETQYF. CDR3 coding DNA: TGCAGTGCTCACGCGGTTGGGAAGGAGACCCAGTACTTC.

The chain is built from TRBV12-3 or TRBV12-4 and TRBJ2-3, with 10 nucleotides matching TRBD2. The CDR3 contains 16 residues. The trim removed 2 bases at V and 6 bases at J, leaving 8 bases unmatched. The CDR3, as DNA: TGTGCCAGCAGTTTAAGAGCGGGAGGGCCTGAGGATACGCAGTATTTT. Protein product: CASSLRAGGPEDTQYF.

This clonotype occurred a few times. This chain links TRBV9 with TRBJ2-2; 12 bases are a match to TRBD1. This CDR3 comprises 18 residues. CDR1 SGDLS and CDR2 YYNGEE come from the germline V gene. J gave up 6 bases and V 1 base, and 10 bases lay outside the gene matches. As DNA, the CDR3 is TGTGCCAGCAGCGTAAGGCCCTCTGGGACAGGGGGCTCCGGGGAGCTGTTTTTT. Its protein is CASSVRPSGTGGSGELFF. The whole variable domain, filled in from reference TRBV9 and TRBJ2-2, reads DSGVTQTPKHLITATGQRVTLRCSPRSGDLSVYWYQQSLDQGLQFLIQYYNGEERAKGNILERFSAQQFPDLHSELNLSSLELGDSALYFCASSVRPSGTGGSGELFFGEGSRLTVL.

This clonotype was counted only a few times. The chain is built from TRBV12-3 or TRBV12-4 and TRBJ2-7; D is possibly TRBD1 (5 bases). This CDR3 has 15 residues. The V and J ends lost 4 bases and 2 bases respectively, with 15 bases between them. CDR3 coding DNA: TGTGCCAGCAGTTATGGTATACAGGCGGCCTACGAGCAGTACTTC. This sequence encodes CASSYGIQAAYEQYF.

This clonotype was picked up a small number of times. The V call is TRBV5-1, the J call TRBJ2-7, with 13 positions matching TRBD2. J gave up 7 bases and V 4 bases, and 5 bases lay outside the gene matches. The CDR3 covers 14 residues. Germline V gives CDR1 SGHRS, CDR2 YFSETQ. This chain's CDR3 is CASSRGLAGCEQYF. DNA for the CDR3: TGCGCCAGCAGCCGGGGACTAGCGGGATGTGAGCAGTACTTC.

The chain uses TRBV10-3 and TRBJ2-5; D unclear. Deletions cut 6 bases from V and 4 bases from J, with 12 bases between. CDR1 is ENHRY and CDR2 is SYGVKD in the germline V gene. The CDR3 loop spans 13 amino acids. The CDR3 nucleotides are TGTGCCATCAGAAGTCCTTCCACAGAGACCCAGTACTTC. Amino acid sequence: CAIRSPSTETQYF.

This clonotype was counted between two and nine times. This chain joins TRBV7-2 and TRBJ2-2; TRBD2 agrees at 8 bases. The length of the CDR3 is 13 residues. Per the germline V gene, CDR1 is SGHTA and CDR2 is FQGNSA. Trimming cost V 3 bases and J 7 bases; bases outside gene matches: 1. Written as DNA, the CDR3 is TGTGCCAGCAGCTTCCGGGAGGGCGGGGAGCTGTTTTTT. This gives the protein CASSFREGGELFF.

This clonotype has more than one count but fewer than ten. The rearrangement links TRBV29-1 to TRBJ2-5; TRBD2 might be the D (5 bases). The V and J ends lost 6 bases and 4 bases respectively, with 12 bases between them. Germline V gene sequence: CDR1 SQVTM, CDR2 ANQGSEA. The CDR3 runs 12 residues. CDR3 protein: CSVTGSGETQYF. CDR3 sequence (DNA): TGCAGCGTGACGGGCAGCGGAGAGACCCAGTACTTC.

The table lists this clonotype with a few counts. This chain joins TRBV3-1 and TRBJ2-1, with D hard to call. Germline-derived CDR1 and CDR2 are LGHDT and YNNKEL (reference sequence). V dropped 4 bases and J dropped 8 bases, with 21 bases sitting between them. The CDR3 is 16 amino acids. CDR3 nucleotides: TGTGCCAGCAGCCTCAGTACGGGCGCGCCTTACGATGAGCAGTTCTTC. It specifies CASSLSTGAPYDEQFF.

This clonotype was seen a handful of times. V is TRBV21-1 and J is TRBJ2-7; TRBD1 reflects the table's D call only, with no check against the DNA. TRBV21-1 is a recognized pseudogene. The CDR3 consists of 14 residues. The CDR3 coding sequence is TGTGCCAGCAGCGCCAGGGATAGGGATTACGAGCAGTACTTC. Encoded protein: CASSARDRDYEQYF.

This clonotype was seen a few times. The gene calls are TRBV7-8 and TRBJ2-7; either TRBD1 or TRBD2 may fit D (5 bases each). From germline, CDR1 is SGHVS and CDR2 FQNEAQ. Trimming pared 3 bases from V and 2 bases from J, leaving 17 bases between. The CDR3 length is 16 residues. The CDR3 protein is CASSFRVEGTTYEQYF. For the CDR3, the DNA is TGTGCCAGCAGCTTTCGGGTAGAAGGGACCACCTACGAGCAGTACTTC.

A word on this clonotype: One end of the junction varies from germline; a read error may be responsible. The J gene is TRBJ2-5, the V gene TRBV7-9; the D is unclear. Per the germline V gene, CDR1 is SEHNR and CDR2 is FQNEAQ (reference sequence). CDR3 length: 20 residues. In DNA, the CDR3 is TGTACCAGCACCCATCCCCGCCCACGTGGCCAGGTAGTTGAGTTTTGGACCCAGTACTTC. Translation: CTSTHPRPRGQVVEFWTQYF.

The V gene is TRBV4-1, the J gene TRBJ2-7, with 7 bases fitting TRBD2. V dropped 4 bases and J dropped 0; count of bases not matched to a gene: 9. Germline loops: CDR1 MGHRA, CDR2 YSYEKL. This CDR3 contains 16 residues. This CDR3 reads CASSPSGTSLSYEQYF. The CDR3 bases are TGCGCCAGCAGCCCAAGCGGGACGTCCCTCTCCTACGAGCAGTACTTC.

V and J are TRBV7-3 and TRBJ1-6; the D gene is possibly TRBD1 (5 bases). Trimming pared 4 bases from V and 9 bases from J, leaving 16 bases between. Per the germline V gene, CDR1 is SGHTA and CDR2 is FQGTGA. This CDR3 region has 15 residues. DNA for the CDR3: TGTGCCAGCAGCTCGACAGCAGGCTTGGGTTCACCCCTCCACTTT. Amino acids: CASSSTAGLGSPLHF.

This clonotype was counted a few times. The chain carries TRBV20-1 and TRBJ2-7; D not resolved. The CDR3 spans 12 residues. V dropped 6 bases and J dropped 6 bases, with 15 bases sitting between them. Germline CDR1 DFQATT, CDR2 SNEGSKA (reference sequence). This CDR3 reads CSARHKAREQYF. For the CDR3, the DNA is TGCAGTGCCAGACACAAAGCCCGCGAGCAGTACTTC.

In its sample, this clonotype was seen a few times. This rearrangement joins TRBV27 to TRBJ2-5; TRBD2 agrees at 11 bases. The CDR3 runs 15 residues. The J segment lost 4 bases and the V segment lost 8 bases, leaving 9 bases of the junction unmatched. Germline CDR1 and CDR2: MNHEY and SMNVEV (reference sequence). CDR3 amino acids: CASGKLAGAGETQYF. CDR3 nucleotide sequence: TGTGCCAGCGGAAAACTAGCGGGAGCGGGAGAGACCCAGTACTTC.

This clonotype was counted a few times. The rearrangement joins TRBV11-2 to TRBJ2-4, with 12 nucleotides matching TRBD2. Trimming removed 3 bases from V and 0 bases from J; junction bases left unmatched: 15. This CDR3 has 21 amino acids. Germline CDR1 and CDR2: SGHAT and FQNNGV. This CDR3 reads CASSFRGQRLAGEGAKNIQYF. The CDR3 nucleotides read TGTGCCAGCAGCTTCAGGGGACAGCGACTAGCGGGAGAGGGAGCCAAAAACATTCAGTACTTC.